A single count supports the clone carrying this T cell receptor beta chain. The data stem from a study of blood T cell repertoires in COVID-19. As handled by the study authors: How many nucleated cells were present was estimated from reference gene primer amplification. Only in-frame clones appear in the TCRdb table, and some are missing; sequencing was by immunoSEQ multiplex PCR. V and J calls and clone size are as listed in that table; D and trimming were resolved from the DNA. The sample lists more than 200,000 clones, around 90% occurring once. The V end lost 5 bases, the J end lost 4 bases, and 21 bases lay between the germline ends. In germline, CDR1 is GTSNPN, CDR2 SVGIG (reference sequence). The CDR3 contains 15 residues.

V usage is TRBV30 and J usage is TRBJ2-7; D might be TRBD1 (5 bases). The TCR originated in a man aged 18 to 30 with active or convalescent COVID-19. Source material: peripheral blood. CDR3 protein: CAWDSRARGKYEQYF. As DNA, the CDR3 is TGTGCCTGGGACTCACGAGCAAGGGGAAAATACGAGCAGTACTTC.